This T cell receptor beta chain was found in a study of T-cell memory formation after mild COVID-19. Study-wide context: The study found TCR clusters largely donor specific.

A single record per CDR3 protein comes from TCRdb applying MiXCR to the 5' RACE reads. The sample includes 300,000 to 350,000 distinct CDR3 sequences, roughly an eighth of them seen just once. Findings of the study overall: Within pre-infection memory, some responding clones were found, suggesting cross-reactive memory joined.

The V gene's germline CDR1 is LGHNA and CDR2 YNFKEQ. With 2 bases removed from V and 2 bases from J, the gap between germline ends came to 29 bases. This CDR3 has 21 residues. This clonotype was counted at least ten times. Antigen unknown. This chain links TRBV4-2 with TRBJ2-3, with D perhaps matching TRBD2 (5 bases). The sequence was collected from a man aged 18 to 35 who had mild COVID-19 (a few samples of this study predate the infection). Cell type and time point are not known. The source material was PBMCs or a T cell subset sorted from them (not recorded which). The CDR3, as DNA: TGTGCCAGCAGCCAATTGGGGTGGGTAGCTGAGCGGAACAAGAACACAGATACGCAGTATTTT. Translating gives CASSQLGWVAERNKNTDTQYF.